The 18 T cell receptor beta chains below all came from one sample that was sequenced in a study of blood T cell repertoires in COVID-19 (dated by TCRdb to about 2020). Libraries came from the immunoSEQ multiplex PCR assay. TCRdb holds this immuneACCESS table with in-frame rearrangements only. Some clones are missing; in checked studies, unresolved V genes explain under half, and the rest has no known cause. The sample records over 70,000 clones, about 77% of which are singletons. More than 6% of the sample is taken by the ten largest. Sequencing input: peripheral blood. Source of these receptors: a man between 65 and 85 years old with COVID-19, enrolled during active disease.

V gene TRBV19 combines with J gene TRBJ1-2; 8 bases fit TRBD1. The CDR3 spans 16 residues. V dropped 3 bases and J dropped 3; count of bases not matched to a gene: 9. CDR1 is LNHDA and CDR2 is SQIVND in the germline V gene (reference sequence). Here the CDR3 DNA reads TGTGCCAGTAGTATTACACGGACAGGGAAGGACTATGGCTACACCTTC. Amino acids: CASSITRTGKDYGYTF.

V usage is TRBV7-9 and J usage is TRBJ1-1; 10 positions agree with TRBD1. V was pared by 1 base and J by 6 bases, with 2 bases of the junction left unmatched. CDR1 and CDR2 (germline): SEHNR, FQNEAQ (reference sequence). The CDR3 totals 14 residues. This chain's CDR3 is CASSLGQGAAEAFF. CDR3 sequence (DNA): TGTGCCAGCAGCTTAGGACAGGGGGCGGCTGAAGCTTTCTTT.

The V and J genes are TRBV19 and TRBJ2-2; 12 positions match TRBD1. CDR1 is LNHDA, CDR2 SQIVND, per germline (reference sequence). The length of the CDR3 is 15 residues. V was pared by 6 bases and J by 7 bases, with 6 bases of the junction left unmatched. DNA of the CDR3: TGTGCCAGTAGCCAGGGACAGGGGGCGTTCGGGGAGCTGTTTTTT. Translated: CASSQGQGAFGELFF.

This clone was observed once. CDR3: CRAGAGSEAFF. DNA of the CDR3: TGCAGGGCTGGCGCGGGATCTGAAGCTTTCTTT. The chain recombines TRBV20-1 with TRBJ1-1; D is ambiguous. CDR1 and CDR2 from the germline V gene are DFQATT and SNEGSKA (reference sequence). This CDR3 is 11 amino acids long.

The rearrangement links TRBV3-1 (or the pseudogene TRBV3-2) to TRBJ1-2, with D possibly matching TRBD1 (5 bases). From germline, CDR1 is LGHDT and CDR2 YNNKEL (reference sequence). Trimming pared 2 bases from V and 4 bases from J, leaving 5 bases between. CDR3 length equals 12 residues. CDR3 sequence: CASSQRGYGYTF. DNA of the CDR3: TGTGCCAGCAGCCAAAGGGGCTATGGCTACACCTTC.

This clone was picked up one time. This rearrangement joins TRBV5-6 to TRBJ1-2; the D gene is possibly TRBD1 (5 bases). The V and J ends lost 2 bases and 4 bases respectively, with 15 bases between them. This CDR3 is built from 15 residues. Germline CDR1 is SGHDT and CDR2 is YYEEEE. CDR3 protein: CASSFRQRPSYGYTF. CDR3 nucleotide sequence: TGTGCCAGCAGCTTCCGACAGAGACCATCCTATGGCTACACCTTC.

Written as DNA, the CDR3 is TGTGCCAGCAGCCAAGATTCCCCCGCACTATTCATACATGGAGAGCAGTTCTTC. Translated, it gives CASSQDSPALFIHGEQFF. The chain recombines TRBV3-1 (or the pseudogene TRBV3-2) with TRBJ2-1; no firm D call. Germline CDR1 is LGHDT and CDR2 is YNNKEL (reference sequence). V was trimmed by 0 bases and J by 10 bases, leaving 25 bases between them. The CDR3 length is 18 residues.

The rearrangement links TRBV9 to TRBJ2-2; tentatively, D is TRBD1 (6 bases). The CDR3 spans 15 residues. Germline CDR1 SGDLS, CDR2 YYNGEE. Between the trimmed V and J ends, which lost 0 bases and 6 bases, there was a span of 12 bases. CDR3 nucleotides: TGTGCCAGCAGCGTAGCGGCAGGGGCGGCCGGGGAGCTGTTTTTT. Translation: CASSVAAGAAGELFF.

The CDR3 bases are TGTGCCAGCAGTGAGCAGCAAAAACCGGGACTCTACCCCTACGAGCAGTACTTC. It translates to CASSEQQKPGLYPYEQYF. This chain joins TRBV6-1 and TRBJ2-7; TRBD2 might be the D (6 bases). Germline V gene lookup returns CDR1 MNHNS and CDR2 SASEGT. The CDR3 has 18 residues. V lost 3 bases, J lost 2 bases, and 23 bases lay in between.

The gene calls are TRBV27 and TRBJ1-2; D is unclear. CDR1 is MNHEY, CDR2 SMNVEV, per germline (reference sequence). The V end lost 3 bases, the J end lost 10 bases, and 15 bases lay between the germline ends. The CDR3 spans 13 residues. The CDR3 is CASSFSLQHHYTF. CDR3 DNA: TGTGCCAGCAGTTTCTCCCTACAGCATCACTACACCTTC.

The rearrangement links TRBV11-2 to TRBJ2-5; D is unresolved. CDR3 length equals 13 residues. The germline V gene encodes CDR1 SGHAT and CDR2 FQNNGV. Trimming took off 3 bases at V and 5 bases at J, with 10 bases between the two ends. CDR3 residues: CASSLRVRETQYF. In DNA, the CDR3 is TGTGCCAGCAGCTTGCGAGTTCGGGAGACCCAGTACTTC. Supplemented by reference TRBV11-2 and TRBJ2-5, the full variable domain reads EAGVAQSPRYKIIEKRQSVAFWCNPISGHATLYWYQQILGQGPKLLIQFQNNGVVDDSQLPKDRFSAERLKGVDSTLKIQPAKLEDSAVYLCASSLRVRETQYFGPGTRLLVL.

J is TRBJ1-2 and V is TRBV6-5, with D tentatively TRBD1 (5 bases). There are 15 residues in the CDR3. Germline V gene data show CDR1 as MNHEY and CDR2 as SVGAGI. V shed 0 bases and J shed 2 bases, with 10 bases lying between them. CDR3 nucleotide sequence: TGTGCCAGCAGTTACTCATCTGGGGGGAACTATGGCTACACCTTC. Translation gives CASSYSSGGNYGYTF.

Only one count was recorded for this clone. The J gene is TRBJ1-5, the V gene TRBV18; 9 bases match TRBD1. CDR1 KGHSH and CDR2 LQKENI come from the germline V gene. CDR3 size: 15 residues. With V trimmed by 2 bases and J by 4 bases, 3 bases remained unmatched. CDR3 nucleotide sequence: TGTGCCAGCTCACCAAGACAGGGGGAGAATCAGCCCCAGCATTTT. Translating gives CASSPRQGENQPQHF. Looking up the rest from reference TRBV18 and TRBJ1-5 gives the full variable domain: NAGVMQNPRHLVRRRGQEARLRCSPMKGHSHVYWYRQLPEEGLKFMVYLQKENIIDESGMPKERFSAEFPKEGPSILRIQQVVRGDSAAYFCASSPRQGENQPQHFGDGTRLSIL.

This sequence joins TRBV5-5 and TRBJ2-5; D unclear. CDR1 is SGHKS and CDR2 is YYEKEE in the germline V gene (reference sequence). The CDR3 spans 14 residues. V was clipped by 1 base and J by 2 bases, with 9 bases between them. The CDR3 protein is CASSLSPVQETQYF. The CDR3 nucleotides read TGTGCCAGCAGCTTGTCCCCAGTACAAGAGACCCAGTACTTC.

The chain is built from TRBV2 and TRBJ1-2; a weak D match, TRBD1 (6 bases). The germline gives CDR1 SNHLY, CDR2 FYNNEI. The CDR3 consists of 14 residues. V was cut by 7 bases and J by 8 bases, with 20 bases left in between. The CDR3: CASIPEGGMGGYTF. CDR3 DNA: TGTGCCAGCATCCCAGAAGGGGGAATGGGCGGCTACACCTTC.

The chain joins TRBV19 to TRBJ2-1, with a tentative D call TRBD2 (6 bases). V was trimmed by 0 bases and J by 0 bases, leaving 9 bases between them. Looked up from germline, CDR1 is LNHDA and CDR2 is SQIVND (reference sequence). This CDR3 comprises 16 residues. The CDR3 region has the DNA TGTGCCAGTAGTATAGAGGGGGGAGGCTCCTACAATGAGCAGTTCTTC. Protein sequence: CASSIEGGGSYNEQFF. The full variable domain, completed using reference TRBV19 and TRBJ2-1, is DGGITQSPKYLFRKEGQNVTLSCEQNLNHDAMYWYRQDPGQGLRLIYYSQIVNDFQKGDIAEGYSVSREKKESFPLTVTSAQKNPTAFYLCASSIEGGGSYNEQFFGPGTRLTVL.

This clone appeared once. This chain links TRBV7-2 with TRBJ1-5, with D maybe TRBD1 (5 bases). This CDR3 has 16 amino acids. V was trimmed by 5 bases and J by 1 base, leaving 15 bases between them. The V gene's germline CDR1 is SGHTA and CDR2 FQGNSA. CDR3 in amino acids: CASSPVGAGSNQPQHF. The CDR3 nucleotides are TGTGCCAGCAGCCCCGTAGGGGCGGGGAGCAATCAGCCCCAGCATTTT.

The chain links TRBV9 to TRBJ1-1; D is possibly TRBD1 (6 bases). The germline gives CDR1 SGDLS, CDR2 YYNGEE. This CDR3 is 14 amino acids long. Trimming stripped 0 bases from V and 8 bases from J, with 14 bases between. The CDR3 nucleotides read TGTGCCAGCAGCGTAGAACAGGGTGCCTCAGAAGCTTTCTTT. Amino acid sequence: CASSVEQGASEAFF. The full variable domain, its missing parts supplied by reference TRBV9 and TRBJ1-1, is DSGVTQTPKHLITATGQRVTLRCSPRSGDLSVYWYQQSLDQGLQFLIQYYNGEERAKGNILERFSAQQFPDLHSELNLSSLELGDSALYFCASSVEQGASEAFFGQGTRLTVV.